Below are 23 T cell receptor beta chains sequenced from a single sample in a study of CD8 T cells in ankylosing spondylitis. In TCRdb, the 5' RACE reads were re-called with MiXCR into one record per CDR3 protein. The data show about 220,000 distinct CDR3 sequences, approximately 7.4% seen once. For these TCRs, the target antigens are not known. Notes on the study in general: For ankylosing spondylitis blood, a TCR beta motif of seven to nine highly homologous variants appeared characteristic.

Sample: blood, either unsorted or a sorted T cell fraction (not recorded which). The receptors originated from a male donor with ankylosing spondylitis.

This clonotype was detected only a few times. J is TRBJ2-1 and V is TRBV28, with 9 positions matching TRBD1. Germline V gene data show CDR1 as MDHEN and CDR2 as SYDVKM. J gave up 3 bases and V 3 bases, and 3 bases lay outside the gene matches. The CDR3 has 15 residues. The CDR3, as DNA: TGTGCCAGCAGTTTTCGGACAGGGGTCTACAATGAGCAGTTCTTC. Amino acids: CASSFRTGVYNEQFF.

This clonotype was seen repeatedly, ten times or more. The rearrangement links TRBV7-9 to TRBJ2-1; D call uncertain. The germline V gene has CDR1 SEHNR and CDR2 FQNEAQ (reference sequence). This CDR3 is 13 amino acids long. V lost 5 bases, J lost 5 bases, and 10 bases lay in between. The DNA for the CDR3 is TGTGCCAGCAGCGTGTCCTGGAACAATGAGCAGTTCTTC. It yields the protein CASSVSWNNEQFF.

This clonotype was seen ten or more times. CDR3 loop: CASSLSGPLNQPQHF. DNA of the CDR3: TGTGCCAGCAGCTTATCTGGTCCCTTAAATCAGCCCCAGCATTTT. This chain joins TRBV7-9 and TRBJ1-5; D is unresolved. The CDR3 sequence is 15 residues long. V was clipped by 2 bases and J by 4 bases, with 12 bases between them. From germline, CDR1 is SEHNR and CDR2 FQNEAQ (reference sequence).

This clonotype was found many times. The V and J genes are TRBV27 and TRBJ2-7, with 8 bases matching TRBD1. V dropped 5 bases and J dropped 3; count of bases not matched to a gene: 3. The CDR3 extends over 13 amino acids. Germline V gene lookup returns CDR1 MNHEY and CDR2 SMNVEV (reference sequence). This chain's CDR3 is CASSHGTGYEQYF. The CDR3 DNA reads as TGTGCCAGCAGTCACGGGACAGGCTACGAGCAGTACTTC.

This clonotype has a count of ten or more. The V and J genes are TRBV10-3 and TRBJ2-1, with a weak D call TRBD1 (6 bases). V lost 11 bases to trimming and J lost 8 bases, with 16 bases between them. Germline CDR1 ENHRY, CDR2 SYGVKD. The CDR3 is made up of 12 amino acids. In DNA, the CDR3 is TGTGCCCTGCGGACAGCCAGGGATGAGCAGTTCTTC. This translates into CALRTARDEQFF.

This clonotype was counted ten times or more. The chain joins TRBV4-1 to TRBJ1-5; TRBD1 matches at 9 bases. V was pared by 1 base and J by 5 bases, with 9 bases of the junction left unmatched. The CDR3 consists of 17 residues. CDR1 MGHRA and CDR2 YSYEKL come from the germline V gene. In nucleotides, the CDR3 is TGCGCCAGCAGCCAAGGCGGCACCGGGACAGGGCATCAGCCCCAGCATTTT. Translating it yields CASSQGGTGTGHQPQHF.

Many counts were recorded for this clonotype. The gene calls are TRBV9 and TRBJ2-1; 8 positions match TRBD2. The germline gives CDR1 SGDLS, CDR2 YYNGEE. V lost 0 bases, J lost 10 bases, and 15 bases stayed unmatched. The CDR3 runs to 17 residues. The CDR3, as DNA: TGTGCCAGCAGCGTAGGAGGCGGGGGGCCTTTAAAAGGCGAGCAGTTCTTC. It translates to CASSVGGGGPLKGEQFF.

This clonotype has more than one count but fewer than ten. The chain recombines TRBV9 with TRBJ1-2; D unresolved. Between the trimmed V and J ends, which lost 1 base and 6 bases, there was a span of 16 bases. The germline CDR1 and CDR2 sequences are SGDLS and YYNGEE. There are 15 residues in the CDR3. CDR3: CASSVSGGLPHGYTF. The CDR3 DNA is TGTGCCAGCAGCGTATCAGGAGGTCTACCCCATGGCTACACCTTC.

This clonotype was counted at least ten times. The J gene is TRBJ2-1, the V gene TRBV14, with D possibly matching TRBD1 (5 bases). Germline V gene data show CDR1 as SGHDN and CDR2 as FVKESK. Trimming pared 1 base from V and 13 bases from J, leaving 14 bases between. The CDR3 length is 13 residues. The CDR3 is CASSQGTTWFQFF. CDR3 coding DNA: TGTGCCAGCAGCCAAGGGACAACCTGGTTTCAGTTCTTC.

A few counts support this clonotype. The V call is TRBV4-3, the J call TRBJ2-7; unclear D gene. Germline V lookup: CDR1 LGHNA, CDR2 YSLEER. The V gene lost 2 bases and the J gene lost 5 bases, with 10 bases spanning the gap. The CDR3 is made up of 13 amino acids. The CDR3 DNA follows: TGCGCCAGCAGCCAAAACCGAAAGGACGAGCAGTACTTC. Protein sequence: CASSQNRKDEQYF.

This clonotype was seen at least ten times. V is TRBV27 and J is TRBJ2-7; 8 positions match TRBD2. Germline lookup yields CDR1 MNHEY and CDR2 SMNVEV (reference sequence). The ends lost 2 bases at V and 0 bases at J; junction bases unmatched: 0. The CDR3 consists of 14 residues. The CDR3 sequence is CASSLGLASYEQYF. For the CDR3, the DNA is TGTGCCAGCAGTTTAGGACTAGCCTCCTACGAGCAGTACTTC.

This clonotype was recorded many times. V usage is TRBV5-1 and J usage is TRBJ2-1; D is perhaps TRBD2 (5 bases). The CDR3 covers 14 residues. Germline assignment: CDR1 SGHRS and CDR2 YFSETQ. Trimming left V 6 bases short and J 0 bases short, with 10 bases between. Here the CDR3 DNA reads TGCGCCAGCACCTACCGGGACTCCTACAATGAGCAGTTCTTC. Translation: CASTYRDSYNEQFF.

In its sample, this clonotype was seen many times. The rearrangement joins TRBV30 to TRBJ2-7; 9 bases align to TRBD1. CDR3 length: 12 amino acids. Germline CDR1 GTSNPN, CDR2 SVGIG (reference sequence). J lost 6 bases, V lost 8 bases, and 8 bases had no gene match. The DNA for the CDR3 is TGTGCCGGGGGACAGGGCCTGGGCGAGCAGTACTTC. It specifies CAGGQGLGEQYF.

This clonotype was detected many times. The genes are TRBV7-8 and TRBJ1-1, with unresolved D. This CDR3 region has 11 residues. Trimming left V 5 bases short and J 6 bases short, with 7 bases between. Germline values: CDR1 SGHVS, CDR2 FQNEAQ. In DNA form, the CDR3 reads TGTGCCAGCAGCCTTAGCGCTGAAGCTTTCTTT. Its translation is CASSLSAEAFF. Full variable domain (remainder filled in from reference TRBV7-8 and TRBJ1-1): GAGVSQSPRYKVAKRGQDVALRCDPISGHVSLFWYQQALGQGPEFLTYFQNEAQLDKSGLPSDRFFAERPEGSVSTLKIQRTQQEDSAVYLCASSLSAEAFFGQGTRLTVV.

This clonotype appeared many times. The V call is TRBV6-2 or TRBV6-3, the J call TRBJ2-1, with D tentatively TRBD1 (5 bases). The CDR3 runs to 14 residues. Germline V gives CDR1 MNHEY, CDR2 SVGEGT. V lost 0 bases, J lost 6 bases, and 9 bases lay in between. CDR3 sequence reads: CASSYSVRANEQFF. Here the CDR3 DNA reads TGTGCCAGCAGTTACTCGGTCAGGGCCAATGAGCAGTTCTTC.

The sample holds many counts of this clonotype. The gene calls are TRBV6-5 and TRBJ2-7, with D possibly matching TRBD1 (6 bases). V was cut by 4 bases and J by 2 bases, with 12 bases left in between. CDR1 MNHEY and CDR2 SVGAGI come from the germline V gene. This CDR3 has 14 residues. CDR3 DNA sequence: TGTGCCAGCAGTTTATCAGGGGCGCCCTACGAGCAGTACTTC. Protein product: CASSLSGAPYEQYF.

In this sample, this clonotype turned up many times. CDR3 DNA: TGCGCCAGCAGCCAACAGGGGAGCACTGAAGCTTTCTTT. Translation: CASSQQGSTEAFF. The chain recombines TRBV4-1 with TRBJ1-1, with D tentatively TRBD1 (6 bases). The V and J ends lost 2 bases and 4 bases respectively, with 8 bases between them. Germline CDR1 and CDR2: MGHRA and YSYEKL. The length of the CDR3 is 13 residues.

This clonotype was recorded at least ten times. This chain connects TRBV12-5 to TRBJ2-2; D unresolved. The CDR3 runs to 18 residues. Looked up from germline, CDR1 is LGHNT and CDR2 is FRNRAP. The V gene lost 0 bases and the J gene lost 3 bases, with 17 bases spanning the gap. CDR3: CASGLVRPGHKDTGELFF. Written as DNA, the CDR3 is TGTGCTAGTGGTTTGGTACGGCCAGGCCACAAAGACACCGGGGAGCTGTTTTTT.

This clonotype was recorded at least ten times. V gene TRBV3-1 combines with J gene TRBJ2-3; TRBD1 agrees at 7 bases. Trimming at V came to 4 bases and at J to 8 bases, leaving 15 bases not matched to a gene. Germline values: CDR1 LGHDT, CDR2 YNNKEL (reference sequence). CDR3 length: 16 amino acids. CDR3: CASSPLSTGPRATQYF. The DNA of the CDR3 is TGTGCCAGCAGCCCCCTTTCGACAGGGCCCCGGGCTACGCAGTATTTT.

The chain recombines TRBV6-5 with TRBJ2-1; 8 bases align to TRBD1. J gave up 7 bases and V 2 bases, and 19 bases lay outside the gene matches. This CDR3 contains 19 residues. The germline V gene encodes CDR1 MNHEY and CDR2 SVGAGI. Here the CDR3 reads CASSYRFQGAQYWWNEQFF. The CDR3 DNA follows: TGTGCCAGCAGTTACCGGTTTCAGGGGGCGCAGTACTGGTGGAATGAGCAGTTCTTC.

Ten or more counts support this clonotype. The chain links TRBV28 to TRBJ1-2; maybe TRBD1 (6 bases). Germline V gives CDR1 MDHEN, CDR2 SYDVKM. V was trimmed by 5 bases and J by 4 bases, leaving 14 bases between them. The CDR3 is made up of 14 amino acids. CDR3 coding DNA: TGTGCCAGCAGTGGGACATACCAGGGCTATGGCTACACCTTC. This sequence encodes CASSGTYQGYGYTF.

The chain combines TRBV4-1 with TRBJ1-2, with unresolved D. V lost 0 bases and J 1 base, leaving 12 bases between the germline ends. The CDR3 contains 16 residues. Germline lookup yields CDR1 MGHRA and CDR2 YSYEKL. The CDR3 here is CASSQEYTALNYGYTF. CDR3 nucleotide sequence: TGCGCCAGCAGCCAAGAATATACAGCGCTTAACTATGGCTACACCTTC.

This clonotype came up many times. The chain is built from TRBV4-1 and TRBJ1-3; weak D call: TRBD1 (6 bases). Germline CDR1 MGHRA, CDR2 YSYEKL. Trimming pared 2 bases from V and 1 base from J, leaving 15 bases between. The length of the CDR3 is 17 residues. The CDR3 is CASSQSYGGASGNTIYF. The CDR3, as DNA: TGCGCCAGCAGCCAAAGTTATGGGGGGGCTTCTGGAAACACCATATATTTT.